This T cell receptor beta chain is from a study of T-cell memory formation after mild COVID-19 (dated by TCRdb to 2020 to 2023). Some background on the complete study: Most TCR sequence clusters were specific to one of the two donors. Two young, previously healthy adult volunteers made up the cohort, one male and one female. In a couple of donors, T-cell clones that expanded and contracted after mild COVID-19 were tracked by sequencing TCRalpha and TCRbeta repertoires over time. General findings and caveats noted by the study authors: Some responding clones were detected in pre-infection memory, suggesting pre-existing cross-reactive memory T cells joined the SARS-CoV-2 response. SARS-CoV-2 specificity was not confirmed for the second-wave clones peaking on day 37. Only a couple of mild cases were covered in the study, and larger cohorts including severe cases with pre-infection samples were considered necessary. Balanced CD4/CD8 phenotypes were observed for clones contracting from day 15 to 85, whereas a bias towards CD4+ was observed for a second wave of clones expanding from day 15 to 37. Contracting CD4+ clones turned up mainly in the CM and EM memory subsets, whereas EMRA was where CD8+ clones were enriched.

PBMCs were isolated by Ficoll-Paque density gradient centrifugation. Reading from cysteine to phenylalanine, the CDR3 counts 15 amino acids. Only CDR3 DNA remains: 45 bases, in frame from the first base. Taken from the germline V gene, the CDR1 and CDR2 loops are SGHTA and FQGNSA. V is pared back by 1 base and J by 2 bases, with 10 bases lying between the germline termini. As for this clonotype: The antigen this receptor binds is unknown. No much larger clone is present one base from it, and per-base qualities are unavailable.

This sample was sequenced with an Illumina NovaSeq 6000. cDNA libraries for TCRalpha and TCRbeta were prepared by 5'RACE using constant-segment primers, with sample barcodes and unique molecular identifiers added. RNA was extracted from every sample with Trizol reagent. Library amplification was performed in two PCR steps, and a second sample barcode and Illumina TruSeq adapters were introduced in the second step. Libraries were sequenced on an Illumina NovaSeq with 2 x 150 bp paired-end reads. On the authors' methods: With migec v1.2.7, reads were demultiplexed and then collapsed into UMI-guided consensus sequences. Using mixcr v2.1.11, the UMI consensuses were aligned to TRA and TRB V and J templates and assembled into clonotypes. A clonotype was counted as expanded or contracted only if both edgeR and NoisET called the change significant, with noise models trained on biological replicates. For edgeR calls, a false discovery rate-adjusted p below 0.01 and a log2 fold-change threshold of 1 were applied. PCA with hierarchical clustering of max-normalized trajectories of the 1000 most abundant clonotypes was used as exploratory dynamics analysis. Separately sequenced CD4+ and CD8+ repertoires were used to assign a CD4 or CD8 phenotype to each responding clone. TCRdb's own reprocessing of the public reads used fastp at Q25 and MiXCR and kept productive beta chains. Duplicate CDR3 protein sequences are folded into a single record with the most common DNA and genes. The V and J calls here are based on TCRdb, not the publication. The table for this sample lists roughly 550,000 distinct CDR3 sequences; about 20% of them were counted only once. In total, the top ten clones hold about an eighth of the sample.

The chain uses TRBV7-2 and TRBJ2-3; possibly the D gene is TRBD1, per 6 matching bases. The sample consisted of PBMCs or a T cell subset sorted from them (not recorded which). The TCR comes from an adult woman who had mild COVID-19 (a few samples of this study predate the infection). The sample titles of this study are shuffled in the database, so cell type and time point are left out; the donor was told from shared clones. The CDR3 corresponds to CASSLGDTYTDTQYF. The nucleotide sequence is TGTGCCAGCAGCTTAGGGGACACATACACAGATACGCAGTATTTT.